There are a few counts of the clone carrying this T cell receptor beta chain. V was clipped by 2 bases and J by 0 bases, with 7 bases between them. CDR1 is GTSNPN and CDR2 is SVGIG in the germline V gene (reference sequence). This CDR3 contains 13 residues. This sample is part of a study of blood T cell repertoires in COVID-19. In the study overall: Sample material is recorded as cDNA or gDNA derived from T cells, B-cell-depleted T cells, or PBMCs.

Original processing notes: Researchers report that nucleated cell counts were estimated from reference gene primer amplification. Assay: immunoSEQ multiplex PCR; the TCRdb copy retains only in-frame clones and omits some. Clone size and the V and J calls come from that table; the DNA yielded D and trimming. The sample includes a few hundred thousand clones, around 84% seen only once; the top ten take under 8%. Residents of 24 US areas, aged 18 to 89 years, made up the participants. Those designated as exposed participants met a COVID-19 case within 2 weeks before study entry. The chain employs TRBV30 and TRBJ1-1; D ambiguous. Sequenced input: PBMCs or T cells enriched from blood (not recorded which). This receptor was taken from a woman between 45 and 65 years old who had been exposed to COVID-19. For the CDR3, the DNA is TGTGCCTGGAGTTTCGCGGTGAACACTGAAGCTTTCTTT. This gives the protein CAWSFAVNTEAFF.